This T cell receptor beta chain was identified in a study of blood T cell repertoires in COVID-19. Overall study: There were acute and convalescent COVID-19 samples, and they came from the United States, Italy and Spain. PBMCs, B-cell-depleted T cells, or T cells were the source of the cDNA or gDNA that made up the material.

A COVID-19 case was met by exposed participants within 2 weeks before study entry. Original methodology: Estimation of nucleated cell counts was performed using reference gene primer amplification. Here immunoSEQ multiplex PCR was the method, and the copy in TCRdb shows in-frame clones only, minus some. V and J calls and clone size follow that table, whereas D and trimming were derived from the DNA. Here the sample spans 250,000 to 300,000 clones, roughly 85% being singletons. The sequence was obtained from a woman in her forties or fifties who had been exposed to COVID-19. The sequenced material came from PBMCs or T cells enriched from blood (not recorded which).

The CDR3 here is CASSLDFTEAFF. The CDR3 DNA reads as TGCGCCAGCAGCTTGGACTTCACTGAAGCTTTCTTT. The V and J genes are TRBV5-1 and TRBJ1-1; no clear D. The CDR3 runs to 12 residues. The germline V and J ends were trimmed by 0 bases and 4 bases, with 4 bases remaining between them. Germline lookup yields CDR1 SGHRS and CDR2 YFSETQ.